This entry lists 21 T cell receptor beta chains sequenced from one sample in a study of T cell responses to AZD1222 COVID-19 vaccine. Generated by immunoSEQ multiplex PCR, the TCRdb table keeps only in-frame clones and is missing some. The sample has some 120,000 clones; about 88% are singletons. This sample comprised peripheral blood, obtained 28 days after the second AZD1222 dose. The receptors come from an adult who received the AZD1222 COVID-19 vaccine.

The chain uses TRBV24-1 and TRBJ2-2; D is unclear. The CDR3 spans 15 residues. The germline V and J ends were trimmed by 9 bases and 1 base, with 14 bases remaining between them. Germline loops: CDR1 KGHDR, CDR2 SFDVKD. DNA for the CDR3: TGTGCCACCCGACCGGAGAATAGGAACACCGGGGAGCTGTTTTTT. Translated: CATRPENRNTGELFF.

This clone is a singleton in its sample. The chain combines TRBV6-2 or TRBV6-3 with TRBJ1-5; the match to TRBD1 covers 9 bases. V trimming: 4 bases; J trimming: 5 bases; junction bases outside the gene matches: 12. Germline CDR1 reads MNHEY; CDR2 reads SVGEGT. The CDR3 is 17 amino acids. As DNA, the CDR3 is TGTGCCAGCAGTTTAAACAGGGGACAGGGATGGGATCAGCCCCAGCATTTT. Its translation is CASSLNRGQGWDQPQHF.

The chain joins TRBV18 to TRBJ1-5, with D perhaps matching TRBD1 (5 bases). Germline loops: CDR1 KGHSH, CDR2 LQKENI. Trimming shortened V by 6 bases and J by 0 bases, and 9 bases separated the two germline ends. This CDR3 comprises 14 residues. CDR3: CASSLDISNQPQHF. CDR3 nucleotides: TGTGCCAGCTCCTTGGACATTAGCAATCAGCCCCAGCATTTT.

The rearrangement uses TRBV29-1 and TRBJ1-2; D is undetermined. The V gene's germline CDR1 is SQVTM and CDR2 ANQGSEA. Trimming removed 6 bases at V and 6 bases at J, with 20 bases between. This CDR3 comprises 14 residues. Here the CDR3 reads CSVIPSTSSNGYTF. The CDR3 region has the DNA TGCAGCGTAATCCCCTCGACCTCCTCGAATGGCTACACCTTC.

This chain joins TRBV12-5 and TRBJ2-2; possibly TRBD1 for D (5 bases). Germline CDR1 reads LGHNT; CDR2 reads FRNRAP. Trimming took 1 base from V and 0 from J, leaving 6 bases between them. CDR3 size: 15 residues. The CDR3: CASGLGTTNTGELFF. CDR3 DNA sequence: TGTGCTAGTGGTTTGGGGACAACGAACACCGGGGAGCTGTTTTTT.

The chain employs TRBV5-4 and TRBJ2-2, with D tentatively TRBD1 (5 bases). CDR1 is SGHNT, CDR2 YYREEE, per germline (reference sequence). V lost 0 bases, J lost 6 bases, and 12 bases lay in between. CDR3 length: 15 residues. The CDR3 DNA follows: TGTGCCAGCAGCTTGGGGACACCCAACGCCGGGGAGCTGTTTTTT. Translated, it gives CASSLGTPNAGELFF.

The rearrangement uses TRBV15 and TRBJ1-5; 7 bases map to TRBD1. This CDR3 comprises 14 residues. V gave up 3 bases and J gave up 6 bases; unmatched junction bases: 5. CDR1 is LNHNV and CDR2 is YYDKDF in the germline V gene (reference sequence). The CDR3 sequence: CATSRTGYSQPQHF. CDR3 coding DNA: TGTGCCACCAGCAGGACAGGGTATAGTCAGCCCCAGCATTTT.

J is TRBJ2-4 and V is TRBV24-1; D gene ambiguous. The CDR3 totals 16 residues. V was shortened by 3 bases and J by 0 bases, with 11 bases between the two germline ends. In germline, CDR1 is KGHDR, CDR2 SFDVKD. The CDR3 DNA sequence: TGTGCCACCAGTGATGAACCAGGATCAGCCAAAAACATTCAGTACTTC. Amino acids: CATSDEPGSAKNIQYF.

This clone is classed as large. The V and J genes are TRBV5-4 and TRBJ2-7; 7 bases fit TRBD1. J gave up 5 bases and V 4 bases, and 9 bases lay outside the gene matches. Germline CDR1 SGHNT, CDR2 YYREEE (reference sequence). The CDR3 is made up of 14 amino acids. The CDR3 loop reads CASSHADRANEQYF. Written as DNA, the CDR3 is TGTGCCAGCAGCCACGCAGACAGGGCCAACGAGCAGTACTTC.

This clone was recorded once. The chain carries TRBV6-4 and TRBJ2-3; 7 positions match TRBD1. The CDR3 is made up of 13 amino acids. Looked up from germline, CDR1 is MRHNA and CDR2 is SNTAGT. V was clipped by 3 bases and J by 4 bases; unmatched bases: 1. Here the CDR3 reads CASSEQGSDTQYF. The CDR3 nucleotides are TGTGCCAGCAGTGAACAGGGGTCAGATACGCAGTATTTT.

The rearrangement uses TRBV28 and TRBJ1-5; D is unresolved. Trimming left V 4 bases short and J 5 bases short, with 6 bases between. In germline, CDR1 is MDHEN, CDR2 SYDVKM. CDR3 size: 12 residues. This CDR3 is CASSSPDQPQHF. The CDR3 DNA reads TGTGCCAGCAGTTCTCCCGATCAGCCCCAGCATTTT. The full variable domain, with the rest looked up from reference TRBV28 and TRBJ1-5, is DVKVTQSSRYLVKRTGEKVFLECVQDMDHENMFWYRQDPGLGLRLIYFSYDVKMKEKGDIPEGYSVSREKKERFSLILESASTNQTSMYLCASSSPDQPQHFGDGTRLSIL.

The V gene is TRBV7-2, the J gene TRBJ2-7; D possibly matches TRBD1 or TRBD2 (5 bases each). The V end lost 5 bases, the J end lost 6 bases, and 17 bases lay between the germline ends. Looked up from germline, CDR1 is SGHTA and CDR2 is FQGNSA. The CDR3 is 14 amino acids. The CDR3 DNA reads as TGTGCCAGCAGCGGGGACGTACCTGACGGCGAGCAGTACTTC. As protein: CASSGDVPDGEQYF. The complete variable domain, with remaining parts taken from reference TRBV7-2 and TRBJ2-7, reads GAGVSQSPSNKVTEKGKDVELRCDPISGHTALYWYRQSLGQGLEFLIYFQGNSAPDKSGLPSDRFSAERTGGSVSTLTIQRTQQEDSAVYLCASSGDVPDGEQYFGPGTRLTVT.

The chain's CDR3 is CASSLIGEAFF. CDR3 nucleotides: TGTGCCAGCAGCTTGATAGGTGAAGCTTTCTTT. The chain is built from TRBV11-2 and TRBJ1-1; no definite D call. Germline V gives CDR1 SGHAT, CDR2 FQNNGV. The CDR3 is made up of 11 amino acids. Trimming removed 3 bases from V and 7 bases from J, with 6 bases in between.

J is TRBJ2-3 and V is TRBV14; TRBD2 aligns across 7 bases. This CDR3 contains 15 residues. The ends lost 2 bases at V and 2 bases at J; junction bases unmatched: 4. Germline assignment: CDR1 SGHDN and CDR2 FVKESK. The chain's CDR3 is CASSQRGRATDTQYF. CDR3 DNA: TGTGCCAGCAGCCAAAGAGGGAGGGCCACAGATACGCAGTATTTT.

The count of this clone is one. This chain joins TRBV6-4 and TRBJ2-2, with TRBD2 identical over 10 bases. From germline, CDR1 is MRHNA and CDR2 SNTAGT. The CDR3 is 18 residues long. The V gene end was trimmed by 4 bases and the J gene end by 2 bases; junction bases not matched to a gene: 10. The CDR3 sequence: CASSALAGHSPNTGELFF. CDR3 bases: TGTGCCAGCAGTGCACTAGCGGGACATTCCCCAAACACCGGGGAGCTGTTTTTT.

The chain is built from TRBV30 and TRBJ2-3, with TRBD1 as a possible D gene (6 bases). V lost 1 base and J 2 bases, leaving 10 bases between the germline ends. CDR3 size: 14 residues. Germline-derived CDR1 and CDR2 are GTSNPN and SVGIG (reference sequence). CDR3 DNA sequence: TGTGCCTGGAGTGATGGGGGCAACACAGATACGCAGTATTTT. Its translation is CAWSDGGNTDTQYF. Based on the CDR3 plus reference TRBV30 and TRBJ2-3, the full variable domain is SQTIHQWPATLVQPVGSPLSLECTVEGTSNPNLYWYRQAAGRGLQLLFYSVGIGQISSEVPQNLSASRPQDRQFILSSKKLLLSDSGFYLCAWSDGGNTDTQYFGPGTRLTVL.

V is TRBV28 and J is TRBJ2-7; 7 bases agree with TRBD1. The CDR3 totals 14 residues. V dropped 2 bases and J dropped 1; count of bases not matched to a gene: 2. CDR1 and CDR2 (germline): MDHEN, SYDVKM. CDR3 in amino acids: CASSLLQGSYEQYF. As DNA, the CDR3 is TGTGCCAGCAGTTTACTACAGGGGTCCTACGAGCAGTACTTC.

The chain joins TRBV5-1 to TRBJ1-5; the match to TRBD1 covers 10 bases. V dropped 3 bases and J dropped 5; count of bases not matched to a gene: 5. The CDR3 loop spans 15 amino acids. Per the germline V gene, CDR1 is SGHRS and CDR2 is YFSETQ. The CDR3 loop reads CASSWTGGKDQPQHF. The CDR3 region has the DNA TGCGCCAGCAGCTGGACAGGGGGTAAAGATCAGCCCCAGCATTTT.

Concerning this clone: The identical CDR3 is also encoded by other nucleotide sequences in the sample. V usage is TRBV15 and J usage is TRBJ2-1; possibly TRBD2 for D (6 bases). The V gene lost 8 bases and the J gene lost 0 bases, with 8 bases spanning the gap. Germline V lookup: CDR1 LNHNV, CDR2 YYDKDF (reference sequence). This CDR3 region has 13 residues. DNA of the CDR3: TGTGCCACCCGGGGGAGCTCCTACAATGAGCAGTTCTTC. Translating gives CATRGSSYNEQFF.

The V call is TRBV29-1, the J call TRBJ2-7; D not resolved. Germline V CDR1 and CDR2: SQVTM, ANQGSEA. V lost 8 bases, J lost 1 base, and 15 bases lay in between. The CDR3 sequence is 13 residues long. This chain's CDR3 is CSSPPCESYEQYF. The CDR3 coding sequence is TGCAGCTCCCCCCCGTGCGAGTCCTACGAGCAGTACTTC.

The chain employs TRBV19 and TRBJ1-5; 7 bases match TRBD1. The CDR3 is made up of 15 amino acids. Unmatched junction bases numbered 8, after V lost 3 bases and J lost 6 bases. The germline V gene has CDR1 LNHDA and CDR2 SQIVND (reference sequence). CDR3 sequence: CASSISHRGLQPQHF. For the CDR3, the DNA is TGTGCCAGTAGTATTTCGCACAGGGGACTTCAGCCCCAGCATTTT.